This T cell receptor (beta chain) was recorded in a study of T cells after yellow fever vaccination. The CDR3 sequence is 16 residues long. Germline CDR1 and CDR2: KGHSH and LQKENI. The V gene end was trimmed by 3 bases and the J gene end by 2 bases; junction bases not matched to a gene: 6. One entry per CDR3 protein, called by TCRdb with MiXCR from the 5' RACE reads. The table shows hundreds of thousands of distinct CDR3 sequences, with roughly 21% occurring only once. The sequence came from a young man who received the YFV17D yellow fever vaccine. The chain employs TRBV18 and TRBJ2-2; 7 nucleotides agree with TRBD1. The sequenced sample was PBMCs, obtained 15 days after the yellow fever booster vaccination. The CDR3 protein is CASSPWTGDNTGELFF. The CDR3 nucleotides are TGTGCCAGCTCACCCTGGACAGGCGATAACACCGGGGAGCTGTTTTTT.